These 17 T cell receptor beta chains came from one sample sequenced in a study of cytomegalovirus exposure and HLA in healthy donors. Sequencing was performed with immunoSEQ multiplex PCR; in TCRdb, only in-frame clones are kept and a portion is missing. The data show some 90,000 clones, 96% seen once. The source material was PBMCs. The receptors here all came from a man between 18 and 35 years old in good health and CMV-seronegative.

The chain recombines TRBV14 with TRBJ2-1; D remains ambiguous. V was trimmed by 0 bases and J by 4 bases, leaving 7 bases between them. Germline V gene sequence: CDR1 SGHDN, CDR2 FVKESK. The CDR3 spans 14 residues. The CDR3 region has the DNA TGTGCCAGCAGCCAAGATAGCCGGTACAATGAGCAGTTCTTC. Translating it yields CASSQDSRYNEQFF. The full variable domain, with the rest looked up from reference TRBV14 and TRBJ2-1, is EAGVTQFPSHSVIEKGQTVTLRCDPISGHDNLYWYRRVMGKEIKFLLHFVKESKQDESGMPNNRFLAERTGGTYSTLKVQPAELEDSGVYFCASSQDSRYNEQFFGPGTRLTVL.

The gene calls are TRBV30 and TRBJ2-1, with 8 bases aligning to TRBD2. The ends lost 4 bases at V and 8 bases at J; junction bases unmatched: 16. Germline-derived CDR1 and CDR2 are GTSNPN and SVGIG (reference sequence). This CDR3 contains 16 residues. CDR3 nucleotide sequence: TGTGCCTGGACCGTATATGGGGCGGGAGGTCTAGATGAGCAGTTCTTC. This sequence encodes CAWTVYGAGGLDEQFF.

This clone was detected only once. The chain couples TRBV18 to TRBJ2-7; perhaps TRBD1 as D (6 bases). Trimming left V 3 bases short and J 0 bases short, with 12 bases between. This CDR3 comprises 15 residues. Germline lookup yields CDR1 KGHSH and CDR2 LQKENI. The CDR3 nucleotides read TGTGCCAGCTCACCGAGGACAGAAGACTCCTACGAGCAGTACTTC. Protein sequence: CASSPRTEDSYEQYF.

This rearrangement joins TRBV27 to TRBJ1-5, with D possibly matching TRBD1 (5 bases). The germline V and J ends were trimmed by 1 base and 1 base, with 8 bases remaining between them. The germline gives CDR1 MNHEY, CDR2 SMNVEV (reference sequence). CDR3 length equals 15 residues. The CDR3 sequence: CASSLYPGSNQPQHF. CDR3 bases: TGTGCCAGCAGTTTATATCCAGGGAGCAATCAGCCCCAGCATTTT.

This chain connects TRBV29-1 to TRBJ2-7; D perhaps matches TRBD1 (6 bases). Deletions cut 7 bases from V and 1 base from J, with 20 bases between. Germline CDR1 is SQVTM and CDR2 is ANQGSEA. CDR3 length: 15 residues. CDR3 nucleotides: TGCAGCGGTTCTAGAGACAGGCCCTGTTCCTACGAGCAGTACGTC. It is translated as CSGSRDRPCSYEQYV.

The J gene is TRBJ1-1, the V gene TRBV7-9; 9 bases match TRBD1. Germline assignment: CDR1 SEHNR and CDR2 FQNEAQ (reference sequence). V lost 4 bases to trimming and J lost 6 bases; unmatched junction nucleotides: 6. The CDR3 runs 14 residues. The DNA for the CDR3 is TGTGCCAGCAGCTCTTTTAGACAGGGGGCTGAAGCTTTCTTT. As protein: CASSSFRQGAEAFF.

V is TRBV18 and J is TRBJ2-7; 9 bases fit TRBD1. The germline gives CDR1 KGHSH, CDR2 LQKENI. After removal of 4 bases from V and 6 bases from J, the junction contained 7 bases not matched to a gene. The CDR3 consists of 14 residues. CDR3 coding DNA: TGTGCCAGCTCACAGAAGGGACAGGGAGGCGAGCAGTACTTC. The encoded protein is CASSQKGQGGEQYF.

The chain employs TRBV28 and TRBJ2-1, with TRBD1 as a possible D gene (5 bases). Germline V gene data show CDR1 as MDHEN and CDR2 as SYDVKM. The V and J ends lost 2 bases and 12 bases respectively, with 11 bases between them. The CDR3 extends over 12 amino acids. The CDR3 DNA is TGTGCCAGCAGTTTAGTTTCTCAGGGGCAGTTCTTC. It specifies CASSLVSQGQFF.

The chain joins TRBV2 to TRBJ2-7; 10 positions agree with TRBD1. The germline V gene has CDR1 SNHLY and CDR2 FYNNEI. J lost 6 bases, V lost 10 bases, and 9 bases had no gene match. The CDR3 is 13 amino acids. The CDR3 protein is CANSGDRGSEQYF. CDR3 coding DNA: TGTGCCAACTCCGGGGACAGGGGTTCCGAGCAGTACTTC.

This chain links TRBV29-1 with TRBJ1-1; TRBD1 is a possible D gene (5 bases). The V gene lost 5 bases and the J gene lost 2 bases, with 15 bases spanning the gap. Germline CDR1 is SQVTM and CDR2 is ANQGSEA. The CDR3 consists of 14 residues. CDR3 residues: CSVSWLGVNTEAFF. CDR3 DNA sequence: TGCAGCGTTAGTTGGTTAGGGGTTAACACTGAAGCTTTCTTT.

The rearrangement links TRBV6-5 to TRBJ2-1; 9 nucleotides match TRBD1. Looked up from germline, CDR1 is MNHEY and CDR2 is SVGAGI. V gave up 8 bases and J gave up 5 bases; unmatched junction bases: 1. The CDR3 has 12 residues. The CDR3 is CASGTGNNEQFF. The CDR3 DNA reads TGTGCCAGCGGGACAGGGAACAATGAGCAGTTCTTC.

The rearrangement joins TRBV7-3 to TRBJ2-3; tentative D call: TRBD1 (5 bases). This CDR3 has 17 amino acids. Germline values: CDR1 SGHTA, CDR2 FQGTGA. The V end lost 1 base, the J end lost 0 bases, and 14 bases lay between the germline ends. CDR3 protein: CASSLITGRASTDTQYF. Here the CDR3 DNA reads TGTGCCAGCAGCTTAATAACAGGACGTGCTAGCACAGATACGCAGTATTTT.

The rearrangement joins TRBV25-1 to TRBJ1-1; D is unresolved. Germline CDR1 MGHDK, CDR2 SYGVNS. Between the trimmed V and J ends, which lost 4 bases and 4 bases, there was a span of 10 bases. The CDR3 runs to 13 residues. The CDR3 bases are TGTGCCAGCAGTGGACGACGGAGCACTGAAGCTTTCTTT. Its translation is CASSGRRSTEAFF.

CDR3 sequence reads: CASSYMTGTEAFF. The CDR3 coding sequence is TGTGCCAGCAGTTACATGACAGGGACTGAAGCTTTCTTT. The V and J genes are TRBV11-3 and TRBJ1-1, with TRBD1 matching 7 bases. Germline loops: CDR1 SGHNT, CDR2 YENEEA. V gave up 6 bases and J gave up 5 bases; unmatched junction bases: 6. The CDR3 has 13 amino acids. Supplemented by reference TRBV11-3 and TRBJ1-1, the full variable domain reads EAGVVQSPRYKIIEKKQPVAFWCNPISGHNTLYWYLQNLGQGPELLIRYENEEAVDDSQLPKDRFSAERLKGVDSTLKIQPAELGDSAVYLCASSYMTGTEAFFGQGTRLTVV.

This rearrangement joins TRBV28 to TRBJ1-3, with TRBD1 identical over 7 bases. This CDR3 region has 19 residues. The V and J ends lost 0 bases and 2 bases, in that order; junction bases with no gene match: 13. Germline CDR1 is MDHEN and CDR2 is SYDVKM. CDR3: CASSLWTGIHSLTGNTIYF. Written as DNA, the CDR3 is TGTGCCAGCAGTTTATGGACAGGGATCCATTCCTTAACTGGAAACACCATATATTTT.

The V and J genes are TRBV6-1 and TRBJ1-2; 7 positions match TRBD1. The germline V gene encodes CDR1 MNHNS and CDR2 SASEGT. J was trimmed by 4 bases and V by 0 bases; bases with no gene match: 2. This CDR3 has 14 residues. The CDR3 sequence is CASSEAKGAYGYTF. The CDR3 DNA is TGTGCCAGCAGTGAAGCTAAGGGGGCCTATGGCTACACCTTC.

The chain combines TRBV7-9 with TRBJ1-3; D unresolved. Trimming stripped 9 bases from V and 0 bases from J, with 15 bases between. The CDR3 extends over 15 amino acids. Germline V gene data show CDR1 as SEHNR and CDR2 as FQNEAQ (reference sequence). The CDR3 here is CARGGGPFSGNTIYF. CDR3 DNA sequence: TGTGCCAGGGGTGGAGGGCCTTTCTCTGGAAACACCATATATTTT.